This T cell receptor beta chain was retrieved from a study of molecular identifiers for immune sequencing clone quantification. On this clonotype itself: Antigen specificity is unknown. A much larger clone lies a single base off, so this may be a read error.

J gave up 4 bases and V 1 base, and 5 bases lay outside the gene matches. This CDR3 comprises 16 residues. In germline, CDR1 is LGHNA, CDR2 YSLEER. For naive CD8 T cells, sorting used the CD8+CD4-CCR7+CD45RA+ phenotype. From the PCR reads, TCRdb called clonotypes with MiXCR, one entry per CDR3 protein. The table has 70,000 to 95,000 distinct CDR3 sequences, around 20% seen once. Study-level results: Clones of above 20 RNA copies carried over 99% of effector molecules; in naive cells they carried under 1%. Sizes of highly expanded clones could be underestimated through identical TCRs sharing a barcode. The study reportedly detected spiked Jurkat TCR RNA from one cell among approximately 1 million naive cells.

The sequenced sample consisted of naive CD8+ T cells from blood, with Jurkat cell RNA spiked in. Subset defined: FACS-sorted CD8+CD4-CCR7+CD45RA+ naive T cells. The V gene is TRBV4-3, the J gene TRBJ1-5; 9 bases agree with TRBD1. The origin of this receptor is a human donor in good health. Some libraries in this study had Jurkat cell RNA spiked in. Written as DNA, the CDR3 is TGCGCCAGCAGCCAAGGCGGACAGGGGAGGAATCAGCCCCAGCATTTT. Translated, it gives CASSQGGQGRNQPQHF.